This T cell receptor beta chain was profiled in a study of blood T cell repertoires in COVID-19. Study information: Sample material is recorded as cDNA or gDNA derived from T cells, B-cell-depleted T cells, or PBMCs.

The sample holds a few counts of this clone. This CDR3 has 15 residues. The germline CDR1 and CDR2 sequences are SGHDT and YYEEEE. J was trimmed by 7 bases and V by 2 bases; bases with no gene match: 6. Original handling: Estimation of nucleated cell counts relied on the amplification of reference gene primers. The repertoire was sequenced with immunoSEQ multiplex PCR; TCRdb's copy has only in-frame clones and lacks some. That table gives V, J and clone size, and the DNA gave D and trimming. The sample yields around 170,000 clones, about 82% seen once. Self-reported history from a screening survey and questionnaire set each donor's cohort. Cohort 3 donors counted as recovered after two negative PCRs, clearance, or resolved symptoms.

This receptor was obtained from a woman aged 30 to 39 who had recovered from COVID-19. The sample consisted of PBMCs or T cells enriched from blood (not recorded which). V is TRBV5-6 and J is TRBJ1-5; the match to TRBD1 covers 10 bases. For the CDR3, the DNA is TGTGCCAGCAGCTTCGGGACAGGGGATGCCCAGCCCCAGCATTTT. Amino acid sequence: CASSFGTGDAQPQHF.